This note documents a single T cell receptor (beta chain) sequence. Looked up from germline, CDR1 is ENHRY and CDR2 is SYGVKD. This CDR3 contains 12 residues. After removal of 7 bases from V and 7 bases from J, the junction contained 6 bases not matched to a gene. Original analysis: Estimated nucleated cell counts came from reference gene primer amplification. The protocol was immunoSEQ multiplex PCR, while the TCRdb copy is restricted to in-frame clones and leaves out a portion. The DNA gave D and trimming, while V, J and clone size come from that table. Of 150,000 or so clones detected, 80% to 85% appear once; the ten largest clones hold 38%. This sample was included in a study of blood T cell repertoires in COVID-19.

Sequencing was performed on peripheral blood. The chain carries TRBV10-3 and TRBJ1-1; TRBD1 aligns across 7 bases. The TCR comes from a human donor in a cohort sampled during active COVID-19. The chain's CDR3 is CAITGGDSEAFF. The DNA of the CDR3 is TGTGCCATCACCGGTGGGGACAGTGAAGCTTTCTTT.